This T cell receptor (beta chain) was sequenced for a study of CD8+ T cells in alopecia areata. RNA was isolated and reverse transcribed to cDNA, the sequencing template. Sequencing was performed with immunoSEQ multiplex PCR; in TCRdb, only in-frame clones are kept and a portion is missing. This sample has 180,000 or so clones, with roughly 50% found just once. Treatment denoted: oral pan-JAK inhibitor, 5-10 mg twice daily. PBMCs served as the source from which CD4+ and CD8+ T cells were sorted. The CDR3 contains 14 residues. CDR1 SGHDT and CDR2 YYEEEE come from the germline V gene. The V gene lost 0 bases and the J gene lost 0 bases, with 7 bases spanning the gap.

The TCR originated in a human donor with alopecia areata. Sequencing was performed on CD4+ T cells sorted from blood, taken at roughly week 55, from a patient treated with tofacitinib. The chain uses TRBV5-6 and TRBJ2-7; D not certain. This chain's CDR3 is CASSLAVGSYEQYF. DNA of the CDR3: TGTGCCAGCAGCTTGGCAGTCGGCTCCTACGAGCAGTACTTC.